This entry lists 20 T cell receptor beta chains sequenced from one sample in a study of blood T cells in healthy people across ages. Together with a sample-barcoded 5' primer, a J-beta primer mix was included in a second PCR lasting about 6 to 11 cycles. TCRdb independently ran MiXCR on the 5' RACE reads; one entry per CDR3 protein. The sample yields roughly 640,000 distinct CDR3 sequences, roughly 31% seen once. Sequenced input: blood. These receptor sequences come from an elderly woman in good health.

This clonotype was found many times. V is TRBV6-5 and J is TRBJ2-1; D not certain. Per germline, CDR1 MNHEY and CDR2 SVGAGI. Trimming left V 4 bases short and J 3 bases short, with 10 bases between. The CDR3 is 14 amino acids. The CDR3 DNA sequence: TGTGCCAGCAGTTTTGGAAACGGCTACAATGAGCAGTTCTTC. Translation: CASSFGNGYNEQFF.

This clonotype was seen a single time. This chain connects TRBV5-1 to TRBJ1-1, with D hard to call. Germline CDR1 SGHRS, CDR2 YFSETQ. The ends were cut back, 1 base at V and 1 base at J, with 14 bases in the middle. CDR3 length equals 16 residues. The CDR3 here is CASSLSGIAENTEAFF. CDR3 DNA sequence: TGCGCCAGCAGCTTGTCGGGGATAGCGGAGAACACTGAAGCTTTCTTT.

As for this clonotype: The conserved phenylalanine or tryptophan normally closing the CDR3 is absent here, so this likely arose from a read error. This chain joins TRBV20-1 and TRBJ1-4, with D unresolved. The CDR3 is made up of 15 amino acids. The germline V gene encodes CDR1 DFQATT and CDR2 SNEGSKA (reference sequence). The germline V and J ends were trimmed by 0 bases and 6 bases, with 14 bases remaining between them. CDR3 in amino acids: CSARDRAGLYEKLFY. Here the CDR3 DNA reads TGCAGTGCTAGAGATCGGGCCGGCTTATATGAAAAACTGTTTTAT.

About this clonotype: Since a much larger clone is just one base distant, this may be a read error. The chain employs TRBV3-1 and TRBJ2-5, with 8 nucleotides matching TRBD1. This CDR3 is 12 amino acids long. Germline V gene sequence: CDR1 LGHDT, CDR2 YNNKEL (reference sequence). J gave up 12 bases and V 0 bases, and 3 bases lay outside the gene matches. In DNA form, the CDR3 reads TGTGCCAGCAGCCAAGATGGGGACAGGAAGTACTTC. Translation: CASSQDGDRKYF.

Points on this clonotype: A much larger clone differs from this one at a single base, so this may be a read error. The chain recombines TRBV6-5 with TRBJ2-6; the match to TRBD1 covers 11 bases. The length of the CDR3 is 19 residues. The germline V gene has CDR1 MNHEY and CDR2 SVGAGI. For the CDR3, the DNA is TGTGCCAGCAGTTACATCGGACAGGGGGCATTTTTTGGGACCAACGTCCTGACTTTC. Translation: CASSYIGQGAFFGTNVLTF.

This clonotype was counted ten times or more. This chain joins TRBV25-1 and TRBJ2-6; a possible D gene is TRBD1 (5 bases). Trimming left V 4 bases short and J 2 bases short, with 6 bases between. The CDR3 is made up of 14 amino acids. Germline assignment: CDR1 MGHDK and CDR2 SYGVNS. The CDR3 DNA reads as TGTGCCAGCAGTGCAGGGACTGGGGCCAACGTCCTGACTTTC. It is translated as CASSAGTGANVLTF.

The gene calls are TRBV6-1 and TRBJ2-5; TRBD2 matches 7 bases. Germline loops: CDR1 MNHNS, CDR2 SASEGT. The junction had 11 bases not matched to a gene; V was cut back by 5 bases and J by 5 bases. The CDR3 length is 15 residues. CDR3 protein: CASSLPGRGKETQYF. CDR3 nucleotides: TGTGCCAGCAGTCTCCCCGGGCGGGGGAAGGAGACCCAGTACTTC.

This clonotype was seen ten or more times. The rearrangement joins TRBV15 to TRBJ2-7, with a possible D match to TRBD2 (6 bases). Trimming took off 5 bases at V and 0 bases at J, with 14 bases between the two ends. The CDR3 covers 15 residues. The germline V gene encodes CDR1 LNHNV and CDR2 YYDKDF (reference sequence). The CDR3 bases are TGTGCCACCAGCGTGGGAGGAGGTAGCTCCTACGAGCAGTACTTC. This gives the protein CATSVGGGSSYEQYF. Full variable domain (missing parts from reference TRBV15 and TRBJ2-7): DAMVIQNPRYQVTQFGKPVTLSCSQTLNHNVMYWYQQKSSQAPKLLFHYYDKDFNNEADTPDNFQSRRPNTSFCFLDIRSPGLGDTAMYLCATSVGGGSSYEQYFGPGTRLTVT.

The chain links TRBV2 to TRBJ2-5; 9 bases fit TRBD2. The V gene end was trimmed by 8 bases and the J gene end by 11 bases; junction bases not matched to a gene: 15. Germline CDR1 SNHLY, CDR2 FYNNEI. This CDR3 has 14 residues. For the CDR3, the DNA is TGTGCCAGCGCCCCGCGGGGGGGCCTCAATGAGCAGTACTTC. Encoded protein: CASAPRGGLNEQYF.

The chain employs TRBV5-1 and TRBJ2-1; D may be TRBD1 (7 bases). CDR1 and CDR2 from the germline V gene are SGHRS and YFSETQ. The length of the CDR3 is 16 residues. Trimming left V 4 bases short and J 1 base short, with 15 bases between. The CDR3 loop is CASSNAQGRSYNEQFF. In DNA, the CDR3 is TGCGCCAGCAGCAACGCACAGGGGAGGTCCTACAATGAGCAGTTCTTC.

This clonotype was found many times. The chain couples TRBV20-1 to TRBJ2-3, with 7 bases fitting TRBD2. The CDR3 spans 14 residues. Germline CDR1 DFQATT, CDR2 SNEGSKA (reference sequence). V dropped 3 bases and J dropped 6; count of bases not matched to a gene: 9. The DNA for the CDR3 is TGCAGTGCTAGCCTCGGCGGGGGTGTCGATACGCAGTATTTT. Encoded protein: CSASLGGGVDTQYF.

This clonotype was seen ten or more times. In nucleotides, the CDR3 is TGTGCCACCAGTATGACAGGGGCAGGGAGTCAGCCCCAGCATTTT. It codes for CATSMTGAGSQPQHF. V is TRBV15 and J is TRBJ1-5, with 8 positions matching TRBD1. V dropped 6 bases and J dropped 6; count of bases not matched to a gene: 10. There are 15 residues in the CDR3. Germline values: CDR1 LNHNV, CDR2 YYDKDF (reference sequence). Supplemented by reference TRBV15 and TRBJ1-5, the full variable domain reads DAMVIQNPRYQVTQFGKPVTLSCSQTLNHNVMYWYQQKSSQAPKLLFHYYDKDFNNEADTPDNFQSRRPNTSFCFLDIRSPGLGDTAMYLCATSMTGAGSQPQHFGDGTRLSIL.

This rearrangement joins TRBV20-1 to TRBJ2-1; the D call may be TRBD1 or TRBD2 (5 bases each). CDR3 size: 14 residues. Deletions cut 7 bases from V and 4 bases from J, with 17 bases between. The V gene's germline CDR1 is DFQATT and CDR2 SNEGSKA (reference sequence). The CDR3 protein is CSVIRDVGYNEQFF. The CDR3 region has the DNA TGCAGTGTTATCCGGGACGTGGGATACAATGAGCAGTTCTTC.

Remarks on this clonotype: This may arise from a read error, as a much more abundant clone is one base away. This chain uses TRBV6-1 with TRBJ2-3, with D perhaps TRBD2 (5 bases). Trimming took off 7 bases at V and 4 bases at J, with 15 bases between the two ends. In germline, CDR1 is MNHNS, CDR2 SASEGT. The CDR3 is 14 amino acids. The chain's CDR3 is CASTPLASPDTQYF. CDR3 sequence (DNA): TGTGCCAGCACCCCGCTAGCTTCCCCAGATACGCAGTATTTT.

The chain couples TRBV10-3 to TRBJ1-5; tentatively, D is TRBD1 (5 bases). Trimming took off 4 bases at V and 9 bases at J, with 19 bases between the two ends. The CDR3 loop spans 15 amino acids. CDR1 and CDR2 from the germline V gene are ENHRY and SYGVKD. The chain's CDR3 is CAISGSGTALRPQHF. Here the CDR3 DNA reads TGTGCCATCAGTGGGTCCGGGACTGCCCTTAGGCCCCAGCATTTT.

This clonotype was detected ten times or more. V usage is TRBV11-2 and J usage is TRBJ1-4; TRBD1 matches at 8 bases. From germline, CDR1 is SGHAT and CDR2 FQNNGV. CDR3 length: 17 amino acids. V lost 1 base to trimming and J lost 3 bases; unmatched junction nucleotides: 7. CDR3 region: CASSLGAGGEPNEKLFF. The CDR3 DNA follows: TGTGCCAGCAGCTTAGGTGCAGGGGGCGAGCCTAATGAAAAACTGTTTTTT.

With regard to this clonotype: One base away lies a much larger clone, so this may be a sequencing read error. This chain uses TRBV29-1 with TRBJ2-5; D possibly corresponds to TRBD2 (5 bases). Germline CDR1 is SQVTM and CDR2 is ANQGSEA. This CDR3 spans 11 amino acids. The V end lost 8 bases, the J end lost 11 bases, and 18 bases lay between the germline ends. The chain's CDR3 is CSSANGNEQYF. Here the CDR3 DNA reads TGCAGCTCCGCCAACGGGAATGAGCAGTACTTC. Combining the CDR3 with reference TRBV29-1 and TRBJ2-5 gives the whole variable domain SAVISQKPSRDICQRGTSLTIQCQVDSQVTMMFWYRQQPGQSLTLIATANQGSEATYESGFVIDKFPISRPNLTFSTLTVSNMSPEDSSIYLCSSANGNEQYFGPGTRLLVL.

To note about this clonotype: A much bigger clone sits one base away, suggesting this may be a read error. This rearrangement joins TRBV5-6 to TRBJ2-5; 8 bases are shared with TRBD1. The last part of the DNA fits TRBJ2-7 better; the J call may be wrong. CDR3 size: 14 residues. Germline lookup yields CDR1 SGHDT and CDR2 YYEEEE. The CDR3 protein is CASSGDRCPYEQYF. Written as DNA, the CDR3 is TGTGCCAGCAGCGGGGACAGGTGTCCCTACGAGCAGTACTTC.

This clonotype was detected ten times or more. The chain couples TRBV24-1 to TRBJ2-5, with TRBD2 as a possible D gene (7 bases). The germline CDR1 and CDR2 sequences are KGHDR and SFDVKD. The CDR3 runs to 14 residues. V was cut by 9 bases and J by 2 bases, with 15 bases left in between. CDR3 bases: TGTGCCACCCCCCGGCGGGGGCCTCAAGAGACCCAGTACTTC. Translated, it gives CATPRRGPQETQYF.

Here the CDR3 reads CASRFDRVEIQYF. Written as DNA, the CDR3 is TGCGCCAGCAGATTCGACAGGGTGGAGATCCAGTACTTC. The V and J genes are TRBV5-1 and TRBJ2-7; 7 positions agree with TRBD1. V shed 5 bases, J shed 10 bases, and the junction held 12 bases outside the gene matches. Germline V CDR1 and CDR2: SGHRS, YFSETQ. The CDR3 length is 13 residues. Using reference TRBV5-1 and TRBJ2-7 for the parts outside the CDR3, the full variable domain is KAGVTQTPRYLIKTRGQQVTLSCSPISGHRSVSWYQQTPGQGLQFLFEYFSETQRNKGNFPGRFSGRQFSNSRSEMNVSTLELGDSALYLCASRFDRVEIQYFGPGTRLTVT.